These T cell receptor beta chains were read from a single sample in a study of beta chain features in type 1 diabetes. Assay used: immunoSEQ multiplex PCR; TCRdb lists only in-frame clones, some missing. The sample contains approximately 250,000 clones, approximately 25% of which appear only once. The sample consisted of naive CD4+ T cells from blood. The receptors were gathered from a woman aged 30 to 39 with type 1 diabetes. Both conserved end residues are part of each CDR3. Fields, in order: CDR3 length, clone size, D gene, J gene, V gene, CDR3 DNA, CDR3 protein. A D gene is named only where the DNA matches it firmly. Not all rows give a size; the values are once, few, many and, for expanded clones, a class.

16 few TRBD1 TRBJ1-5 TRBV15 TGTGCCACCAGCAACGGACAGGGGACTAGCAATCAGCCCCAGCATTTT CATSNGQGTSNQPQHF
15 . . TRBJ1-1 TRBV19 TGTGCCAGTAGTATTCAGGGCCCCAGCCGCACTGAAGCTTTCTTT CASSIQGPSRTEAFF
15 . TRBD2 TRBJ2-5 TRBV25-1 TGTGCCAGCAGTGTAGGGCTAGCGGGAAGTGAGACCCAGTACTTC CASSVGLAGSETQYF
15 few . TRBJ2-3 TRBV11-2 TGTGCCAGCAGCTTAGCCGGAGCGCCCACAGATACGCAGTATTTT CASSLAGAPTDTQYF
16 . . TRBJ1-5 TRBV15 TGTGCCACCAGCAGAGGGTCGGACAGCTACAATCAGCCCCAGCATTTT CATSRGSDSYNQPQHF
15 . TRBD1 TRBJ2-3 TRBV30 TGTGCCTGCGACACAGGGGGCTGGGGCACAGATACGCAGTATTTT CACDTGGWGTDTQYF
17 . TRBD1 TRBJ2-1 TRBV9 TGTGCCAGCAGCGTAGATCCCTGGAACAGGGGGCACAATGAGCAGTTCTTC CASSVDPWNRGHNEQFF
12 . . TRBJ2-5 TRBV5-1 TGCGCCAGCAGCCCGGGCCAAGAGACCCAGTACTTC CASSPGQETQYF
13 . . TRBJ2-5 TRBV29-1 TGCAGCGTTGAAGATGGGGTCAGGGGGACCCAGTACTTC CSVEDGVRGTQYF
18 . TRBD2 TRBJ2-5 TRBV9 TGTGCCAGCAGCGCGGGACTAGCAGGAGGTTTGGTAGGAGAGACCCAGTACTTC CASSAGLAGGLVGETQYF
14 few TRBD2 TRBJ2-1 TRBV5-1 TGCGCCAGCAGCTTAACTAGCGGCAACAATGAGCAGTTCTTC CASSLTSGNNEQFF
13 . . TRBJ1-2 TRBV30 TGTGCCTGGAGTACCCTTACAGGGATAGGCTACACCTTC CAWSTLTGIGYTF
17 . TRBD1 TRBJ1-1 TRBV9 TGTGCCAGCAGCGGACACTCGAAACAGGGGACTGGGACTGAAGCTTTCTTT CASSGHSKQGTGTEAFF
13 few . TRBJ2-6 TRBV28 TGTGCCAGCAGTCTCACAAGGGCCAACGTCCTGACTTTC CASSLTRANVLTF
15 . . TRBJ2-1 TRBV19 TGTGCCAGTAGTAGACAATCGCGGGGTTACAATGAGCAGTTCTTC CASSRQSRGYNEQFF
12 . . TRBJ2-7 TRBV29-1 TGCAGCGTCGATACAGATACCTACGAGCAGTACTTC CSVDTDTYEQYF
15 few TRBD1 TRBJ2-5 TRBV9 TGTGCCAGCAGCGTAGACCAGGGGGCGCGGGAGACCCAGTACTTC CASSVDQGARETQYF
15 few . TRBJ2-3 TRBV7-2 TGTGCCAGCAGCTTGATCACTCTAGCAACAGATACGCAGTATTTT CASSLITLATDTQYF
14 . . TRBJ2-5 TRBV5-1 TGCGCCAGCAGCTTGGGGACAGTCCAAGAGACCCAGTACTTC CASSLGTVQETQYF
14 once TRBD2 TRBJ2-3 TRBV19 TGTGCCAGTAGTATGGCGGGGGGCAGAGATACGCAGTATTTT CASSMAGGRDTQYF
13 few TRBD1 TRBJ1-2 TRBV9 TGTGCCAGCAGCCTGGACAGGGAAGGGGGCTACACCTTC CASSLDREGGYTF
14 few TRBD1 TRBJ1-2 TRBV7-3 TGTGCCAGCACCCCAGGACAGGGAGACTATGGCTACACCTTC CASTPGQGDYGYTF
15 . . TRBJ1-1 TRBV30 TGTGCCTGGATAGTGAAGACAAAACGGAACACTGAAGCTTTCTTT CAWIVKTKRNTEAFF
14 . TRBD2 TRBJ2-7 TRBV7-6 TGTGCCAGCAGCTCAGAGCGGGAGTCCTACGAGCAGTACTTC CASSSERESYEQYF
12 few . TRBJ2-1 TRBV30 TGTGCCTGGAGTGTCCAGGGGCATGAGCAGTTCTTC CAWSVQGHEQFF
14 . . TRBJ2-3 TRBV9 TGTGCCAGCAGCGTAGCGGGGGACACAGATACGCAGTATTTT CASSVAGDTDTQYF
13 . . TRBJ2-2 TRBV7-3 TGTGCCAGCAGCTTAATGACGGAGGGGGAGCTGTTTTTT CASSLMTEGELFF
15 few . TRBJ2-2 TRBV7-3 TGTGCCAGCAGCTTAAGACAAGCGAACACCGGGGAGCTGTTTTTT CASSLRQANTGELFF
12 . . TRBJ1-1 TRBV27 TGTGCCAGCAGTTTCCCAGGGTCGGCAGCTTTCTTT CASSFPGSAAFF
11 few . TRBJ1-1 TRBV29-1 TGCAGCGTTTACAGGAACACTGAAGCTTTCTTT CSVYRNTEAFF
15 . . TRBJ2-2 TRBV11-1 TGTGCCAGCAGCTTGGTACCAAGGAGCACCGGGGAGCTGTTTTTT CASSLVPRSTGELFF
14 . TRBD2 TRBJ2-7 TRBV19 TGTGCCAGTAAAGCTAGCGGAGACCCCTACGAGCAGTACTTC CASKASGDPYEQYF
15 . TRBD2 TRBJ2-7 TRBV11-1 TGTGCCAGCAGCTTCTCCGGGACTAACGTCTACGAGCAGTACTTC CASSFSGTNVYEQYF
12 . . TRBJ2-5 TRBV7-9 TGTGCCAGCAGCTTTACCGGAGAGACCCAGTACTTC CASSFTGETQYF
12 few TRBD1 TRBJ1-2 TRBV30 TGTGCCGGAAGACAGGGCGCGGATGGCTACACCTTC CAGRQGADGYTF
13 . . TRBJ2-5 TRBV9 TGTGCCAGCAGCGTAGGGTCGAGGGAGACCCAGTACTTC CASSVGSRETQYF
14 . . TRBJ1-5 TRBV7-2 TGTGCCAGCAGCTTAGCCCGGGGTGGGCAGCCCCAGCATTTT CASSLARGGQPQHF
13 . . TRBJ1-5 TRBV14 TGTGCCAGCAGCCTAGAATACAATCAGCCCCAGCATTTT CASSLEYNQPQHF
14 few TRBD1 TRBJ2-7 TRBV30 TGTGCCTGGAGTTCCCAGGGGGCAACCTACGAGCAGTACTTC CAWSSQGATYEQYF
14 few . TRBJ1-5 TRBV10-3 TGTGCCATTTCCAGGGACGGGGGGAATCAGCCCCAGCATTTT CAISRDGGNQPQHF
13 . . TRBJ2-3 TRBV10-3 TGTGCCATCAGGGGGGCTCAACGGTATACGCAGTATTTT CAIRGAQRYTQYF
18 . TRBD2 TRBJ2-5 TRBV5-1 TGCGCCAGCAGGATTCTACTAGCGGGAGGTCAAAACGAAGAGACCCAGTACTTC CASRILLAGGQNEETQYF